One sample yielded the 10 T cell receptor beta chains listed below, sequenced in a study of T cells after yellow fever vaccination. TCRdb re-called the 5' RACE reads through MiXCR, storing one row per CDR3 protein. Seen here are 610,000 or so distinct CDR3 sequences, around 12% observed once, and the top ten hold 15%. The sample was PBMCs, taken on the day of the yellow fever booster vaccination. These receptors were taken from a man under 40 who received the YFV17D yellow fever vaccine.

About this clonotype: This CDR3 fails to terminate in the conserved phenylalanine or tryptophan, so it likely reflects a read error. The DNA is left out, because the CDR3 cannot be placed on it with certainty; the CDR3 is given as TCRdb lists it. The rearrangement uses TRBV11-1 and TRBJ1-6; the table's D gene call, TRBD1, was not cross checked with the DNA. Counting both end residues, the CDR3 totals 11 amino acids. Germline assignment: CDR1 SGHAT and CDR2 FQDESV (reference sequence). The chain's CDR3 is CASSHHPGPYR.

This chain uses TRBV3-1 with TRBJ2-5; D call uncertain. The CDR3 spans 15 residues. Germline CDR1 and CDR2: LGHDT and YNNKEL (reference sequence). Trimming cost V 1 base and J 6 bases, with 15 bases left between them. CDR3 sequence: CASSQGAGPAKTQYF. CDR3 DNA: TGTGCCAGCAGCCAAGGGGCTGGCCCGGCGAAGACCCAGTACTTC.

The chain recombines TRBV10-3 with TRBJ2-3; D tentatively fits TRBD1 or TRBD2 (6 bases each). The V gene's germline CDR1 is ENHRY and CDR2 SYGVKD. This CDR3 is 14 amino acids long. V lost 6 bases to trimming and J lost 6 bases, with 16 bases between them. The CDR3 loop reads CAISSMGGEDTQYF. In nucleotides, the CDR3 is TGTGCCATCAGCTCGATGGGGGGCGAGGATACGCAGTATTTT.

This clonotype has a handful of counts. This chain connects TRBV7-2 to TRBJ2-3; D ambiguous. Trimming left V 1 base short and J 1 base short, with 6 bases between. Germline V gene lookup returns CDR1 SGHTA and CDR2 FQGNSA. The CDR3 length is 14 residues. The chain's CDR3 is CASSLEPGTDTQYF. CDR3 sequence (DNA): TGTGCCAGCAGCTTAGAACCCGGCACAGATACGCAGTATTTT.

The chain joins TRBV5-1 to TRBJ2-5; D uncertain. The V and J ends lost 0 bases and 0 bases respectively, with 6 bases between them. This CDR3 is 14 amino acids long. Looked up from germline, CDR1 is SGHRS and CDR2 is YFSETQ. The CDR3 coding sequence is TGCGCCAGCAGCTTGGGAAGTAACCAAGAGACCCAGTACTTC. Translation: CASSLGSNQETQYF. Complete variable domain (other parts from reference TRBV5-1 and TRBJ2-5): KAGVTQTPRYLIKTRGQQVTLSCSPISGHRSVSWYQQTPGQGLQFLFEYFSETQRNKGNFPGRFSGRQFSNSRSEMNVSTLELGDSALYLCASSLGSNQETQYFGPGTRLLVL.

This clonotype was observed a few times. The chain recombines TRBV30 with TRBJ2-3; tentative D call: TRBD1 (6 bases). Germline assignment: CDR1 GTSNPN and CDR2 SVGIG (reference sequence). The CDR3 contains 14 residues. The V and J ends lost 1 base and 2 bases respectively, with 10 bases between them. The CDR3 sequence: CAWSGQVITDTQYF. Written as DNA, the CDR3 is TGTGCCTGGAGTGGACAGGTTATCACAGATACGCAGTATTTT.

This chain connects TRBV30 to TRBJ2-3; D remains ambiguous. Germline CDR1 GTSNPN, CDR2 SVGIG (reference sequence). Trimming removed 5 bases from V and 6 bases from J, with 9 bases in between. The CDR3 extends over 11 amino acids. The CDR3 DNA reads TGTGCCTGGGACCACGGGGATACGCAGTATTTT. It codes for CAWDHGDTQYF.

In this sample, this clonotype turned up a few times. V is TRBV5-1 and J is TRBJ2-7, with D perhaps TRBD2 (6 bases). Germline V CDR1 and CDR2: SGHRS, YFSETQ. The ends were cut back, 5 bases at V and 3 bases at J, with 21 bases in the middle. The CDR3 is made up of 16 amino acids. The CDR3 DNA reads as TGCGCCAGCAGTCCTTCGAATGGCGGGGCGAACTACGAGCAGTACTTC. This encodes CASSPSNGGANYEQYF.

This clonotype was counted between two and nine times. The chain is built from TRBV3-1 and TRBJ2-7; 8 nucleotides align to TRBD1. V lost 5 bases and J lost 3; bases outside the gene matches: 6. This CDR3 is built from 14 residues. Germline CDR1 LGHDT, CDR2 YNNKEL (reference sequence). The CDR3 region is CASSYQGAGYEQYF. CDR3 DNA: TGTGCCAGCAGCTACCAGGGGGCCGGCTACGAGCAGTACTTC.

The chain couples TRBV9 to TRBJ2-3; no clear D gene. Between the trimmed V and J ends, which lost 4 bases and 3 bases, there was a span of 12 bases. Germline V gives CDR1 SGDLS, CDR2 YYNGEE. CDR3 length equals 14 residues. CDR3: CASSPRSRTDTQYF. CDR3 DNA sequence: TGTGCCAGCAGCCCGAGAAGTAGAACAGATACGCAGTATTTT.